This T cell receptor beta chain was observed in a study of blood T cells in healthy people across ages. Whole-study findings and limits: PBMCs went unsorted, and a conclusive naive versus antigen-experienced comparison was therefore prevented.

The second PCR ran about 7 to 12 cycles with a sample-barcoded 5' primer and J-beta primers. TCRdb reprocessed the 5' RACE reads with MiXCR, giving one entry per CDR3 protein. This sample yields 1.8 million or so distinct CDR3 sequences, of which about 39% are seen a single time; 23% belongs to the top ten. About this clonotype itself: What it binds is not known.

PBMCs were isolated at a quantity of at least 6 million per sample. The CDR3 has 13 amino acids. V was clipped by 1 base and J by 10 bases, with 16 bases between them. Germline V gene lookup returns CDR1 DFQATT and CDR2 SNEGSKA (reference sequence). Sequenced material: blood. This sequence originates from a human donor in good health. The chain couples TRBV20-1 to TRBJ1-2; maybe TRBD1 (6 bases). CDR3 sequence: CSARGGAGVDYTF. For the CDR3, the DNA is TGCAGTGCTAGAGGGGGGGCAGGGGTCGACTACACCTTC.